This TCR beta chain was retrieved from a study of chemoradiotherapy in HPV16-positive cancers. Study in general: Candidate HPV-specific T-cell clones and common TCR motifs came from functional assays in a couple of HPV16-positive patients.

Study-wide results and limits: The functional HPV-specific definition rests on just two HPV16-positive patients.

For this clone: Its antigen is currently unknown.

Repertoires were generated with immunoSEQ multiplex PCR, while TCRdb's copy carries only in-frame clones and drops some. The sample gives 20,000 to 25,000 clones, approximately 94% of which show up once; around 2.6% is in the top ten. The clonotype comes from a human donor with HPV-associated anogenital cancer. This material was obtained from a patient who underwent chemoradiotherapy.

CDR3: CASSLTRYTEAFF. The DNA for the CDR3 is TGTGCCAGCAGCTTAACAAGATACACTGAAGCTTTCTTT. This chain links TRBV7-3 with TRBJ1-1; D gene unclear. This CDR3 is 13 amino acids long. The V end lost 0 bases, the J end lost 3 bases, and 5 bases lay between the germline ends. Germline V lookup: CDR1 SGHTA, CDR2 FQGTGA. The full variable domain, rest sourced from reference TRBV7-3 and TRBJ1-1, is GAGVSQTPSNKVTEKGKYVELRCDPISGHTALYWYRQSLGQGPEFLIYFQGTGAADDSGLPNDRFFAVRPEGSVSTLKIQRTERGDSAVYLCASSLTRYTEAFFGQGTRLTVV.